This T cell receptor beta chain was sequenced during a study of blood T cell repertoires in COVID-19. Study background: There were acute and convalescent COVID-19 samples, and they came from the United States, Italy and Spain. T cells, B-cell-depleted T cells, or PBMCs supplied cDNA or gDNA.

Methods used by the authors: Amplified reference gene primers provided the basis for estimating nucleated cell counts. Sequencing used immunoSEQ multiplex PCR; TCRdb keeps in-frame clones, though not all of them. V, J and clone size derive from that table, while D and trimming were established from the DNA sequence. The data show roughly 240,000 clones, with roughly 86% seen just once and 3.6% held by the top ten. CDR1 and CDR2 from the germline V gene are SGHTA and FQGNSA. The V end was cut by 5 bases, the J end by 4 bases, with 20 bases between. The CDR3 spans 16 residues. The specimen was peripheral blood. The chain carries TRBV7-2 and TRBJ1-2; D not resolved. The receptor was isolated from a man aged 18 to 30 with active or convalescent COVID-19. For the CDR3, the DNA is TGTGCCAGCAGCCAAATGGGCCTTACGTCCTCCTATGGCTACACCTTC. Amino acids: CASSQMGLTSSYGYTF.